Below, 5 T cell receptor delta chains from the same sample are listed, as sequenced in a study of γδ T cells in repeated Plasmodium falciparum infection. Bulk repertoires came from Vgamma9/Vdelta2+ or Vdelta2-negative gammadelta T cells flow-sorted from PBMC. TCRdb re-analyzed the multiplex PCR reads via CATT. In the table there are around 49,000 delta-chain clones, roughly 1.9% of which are singletons. Specimen: gamma-delta T cells from blood. The receptors stem from a pool of human donors (malaria-infected and uninfected, not separated).

This clone is judged medium-sized. Other nucleotide sequences in the sample specify the same CDR3. The chain combines TRAV38-2/DV8 with TRDJ1; D not resolved. Trimming left V 2 bases short and J 0 bases short, with 26 bases between. The CDR3 runs to 20 residues. Per the germline V gene, CDR1 is TSESDYY and CDR2 is QEAYKQQN. CDR3 sequence: CAYRRVSPSEGPRYTDKLIF. CDR3 DNA: TGTGCTTATAGGAGGGTTTCCCCCTCCGAAGGCCCTCGGTACACCGATAAACTCATCTTT.

In this sample, this clone turned up many times. This DNA translates differently at residue 4 from the TCRdb protein, which is that of a much larger clone; a read error is likely, and the protein shown is the DNA's own translation. The chain links TRDV1 to TRDJ1, with 12 bases aligning to TRDD3. Germline-derived CDR1 and CDR2 are TSWWSYY and QGS. This CDR3 region has 21 residues. With 7 bases clipped from V and 0 bases from J, the junction kept 21 bases outside the gene matches. The CDR3 loop is CALESCLPYWGIPRYTDKLIF. In DNA, the CDR3 is TGTGCTCTTGAGTCCTGCCTGCCGTACTGGGGGATACCACGTTACACCGATAAACTCATCTTT.

This clone was detected ten times or more. A single base is all that separates this from a far larger clone, so a read error is likely. Other nucleotide sequences from this sample produce the same CDR3. V is TRDV2 and J is TRDJ1; 8 nucleotides match TRDD3. Germline V gene lookup returns CDR1 GEAIGNYY and CDR2 EKD. The CDR3 sequence is 19 residues long. DNA for the CDR3: TGTGCCTGTGACACCGTAGGAGGGATACGCGAAGAGAAAACCGATAAACTTATCTTT. As protein: CACDTVGGIREEKTDKLIF.

Ten or more counts support this clone. TCRdb assigns this DNA the protein of a much larger clone, which departs from its translation at residue 16; this likely reflects a read error, and the protein shown comes from translating the DNA. The V gene is TRDV1, the J gene TRDJ1; D may be TRDD3 (8 bases). Germline V gives CDR1 TSWWSYY, CDR2 QGS. The CDR3 contains 22 residues. V lost 4 bases, J lost 1 base, and 34 bases lay in between. For the CDR3, the DNA is TGTGCTCTTGGGGTTCCCTTCCTCCGTCGGGGCTGGGGGACCCGATGCACCGATAAACTCATCTTT. This codes for CALGVPFLRRGWGTRCTDKLIF.

On this clone itself: This DNA translates differently at residue 15 from the TCRdb protein, which is that of a much larger clone; a read error is likely, and the protein shown is the DNA's own translation. This chain connects TRDV1 to TRDJ4, with D maybe TRDD2 (8 bases). The J gene, left out of TCRdb, was set here by checking the DNA against germline. CDR3 length equals 21 residues. Trimming took 5 bases from V and 0 from J, leaving 34 bases between them. Germline assignment: CDR1 TSWWSYY and CDR2 QGS. Here the CDR3 reads CALGPYFLHVLGIATARPLIF. The CDR3 DNA is TGTGCTCTTGGGCCTTACTTCCTACACGTACTGGGGATCGCAACGGCCAGACCCCTGATCTTT.